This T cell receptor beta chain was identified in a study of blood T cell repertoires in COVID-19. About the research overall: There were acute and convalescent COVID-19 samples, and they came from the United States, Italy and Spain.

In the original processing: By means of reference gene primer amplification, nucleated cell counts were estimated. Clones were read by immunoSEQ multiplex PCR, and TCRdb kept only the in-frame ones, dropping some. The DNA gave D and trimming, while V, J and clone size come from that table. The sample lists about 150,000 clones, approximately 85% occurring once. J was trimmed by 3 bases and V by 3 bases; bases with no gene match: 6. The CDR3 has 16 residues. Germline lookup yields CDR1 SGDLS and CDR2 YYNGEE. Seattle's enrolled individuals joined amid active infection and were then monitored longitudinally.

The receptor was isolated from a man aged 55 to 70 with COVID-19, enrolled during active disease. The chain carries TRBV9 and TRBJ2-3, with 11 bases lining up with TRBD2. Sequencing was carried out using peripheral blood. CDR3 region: CASSGGTSGGTDTQYF. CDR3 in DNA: TGTGCCAGCAGCGGAGGAACTAGCGGGGGTACAGATACGCAGTATTTT.